The T cell receptor beta chain under discussion was sequenced for a study of PD-1 blockade in mismatch repair-deficient tumors. The CDR3 sequence is 13 residues long. Germline V gene sequence: CDR1 MNHEY, CDR2 SVGAGI. V gave up 7 bases and J gave up 4 bases, with 10 bases separating them. The repertoire was sequenced with immunoSEQ multiplex PCR; TCRdb's copy has only in-frame clones and lacks some. The table includes some 100,000 clones, about 79% detected once. Sequenced here: peripheral blood, sampled less than 37 weeks after starting pembrolizumab. The chain has TRBV6-5 and TRBJ2-2; D gene uncertain. This sequence was found in an adult with mismatch repair-deficient cancer. The CDR3 sequence is CASNPRGTGELFF. Written as DNA, the CDR3 is TGTGCCAGCAACCCGAGAGGCACCGGGGAGCTGTTTTTT.